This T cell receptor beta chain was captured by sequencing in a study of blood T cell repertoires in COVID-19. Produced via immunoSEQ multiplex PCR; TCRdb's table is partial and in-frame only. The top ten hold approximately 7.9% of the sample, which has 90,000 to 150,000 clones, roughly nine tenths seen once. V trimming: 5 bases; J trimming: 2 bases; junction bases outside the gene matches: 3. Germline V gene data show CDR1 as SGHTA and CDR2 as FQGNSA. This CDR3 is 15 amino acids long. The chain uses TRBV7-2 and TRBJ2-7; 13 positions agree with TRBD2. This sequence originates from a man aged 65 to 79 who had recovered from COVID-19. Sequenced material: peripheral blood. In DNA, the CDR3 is TGTGCCAGCAGCAGGACTAGCGGGGGCCCCTACGAGCAGTACTTC. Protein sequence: CASSRTSGGPYEQYF. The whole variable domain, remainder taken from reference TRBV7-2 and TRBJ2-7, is GAGVSQSPSNKVTEKGKDVELRCDPISGHTALYWYRQSLGQGLEFLIYFQGNSAPDKSGLPSDRFSAERTGGSVSTLTIQRTQQEDSAVYLCASSRTSGGPYEQYFGPGTRLTVT.